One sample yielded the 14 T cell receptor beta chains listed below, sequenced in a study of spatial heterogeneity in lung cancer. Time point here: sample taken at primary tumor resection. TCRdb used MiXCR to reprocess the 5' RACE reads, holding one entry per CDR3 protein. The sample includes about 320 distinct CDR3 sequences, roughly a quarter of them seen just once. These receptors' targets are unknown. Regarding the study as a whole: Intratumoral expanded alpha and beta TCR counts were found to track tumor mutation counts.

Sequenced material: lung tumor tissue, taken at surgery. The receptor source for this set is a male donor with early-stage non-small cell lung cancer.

Written as DNA, the CDR3 is TGTGCCAGCAGCCAATCGGGCCACTTAACAGATACGCAGTATTTT. It codes for CASSQSGHLTDTQYF. The V and J genes are TRBV7-2 and TRBJ2-3, with unresolved D. The CDR3 runs 15 residues. Germline CDR1 and CDR2: SGHTA and FQGNSA. V lost 5 bases, J lost 3 bases, and 15 bases lay in between.

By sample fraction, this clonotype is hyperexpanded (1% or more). The CDR3 sequence is CASSLTVSVVNQPQHF. The DNA of the CDR3 is TGTGCCAGTAGTTTGACAGTATCGGTGGTGAACCAGCCCCAGCATTTT. This chain joins TRBV19 and TRBJ1-5, with TRBD1 as a possible D gene (5 bases). The germline V and J ends were trimmed by 5 bases and 7 bases, with 21 bases remaining between them. Germline V gene data show CDR1 as LNHDA and CDR2 as SQIVND (reference sequence). The CDR3 runs 16 residues.

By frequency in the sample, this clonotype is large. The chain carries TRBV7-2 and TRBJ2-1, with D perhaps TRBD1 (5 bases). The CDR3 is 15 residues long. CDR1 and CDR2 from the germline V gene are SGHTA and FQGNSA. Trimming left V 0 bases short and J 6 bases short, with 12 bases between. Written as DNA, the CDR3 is TGTGCCAGCAGCTTAGCTGGCGGTAGGGGCAATGAGCAGTTCTTC. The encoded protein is CASSLAGGRGNEQFF.

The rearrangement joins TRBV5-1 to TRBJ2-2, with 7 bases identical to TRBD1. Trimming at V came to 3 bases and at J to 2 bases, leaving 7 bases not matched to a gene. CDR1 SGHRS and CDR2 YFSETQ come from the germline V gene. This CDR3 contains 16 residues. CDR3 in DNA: TGCGCCAGCAGCTCACCTACAGGGGCTAACACCGGGGAGCTGTTTTTT. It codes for CASSSPTGANTGELFF.

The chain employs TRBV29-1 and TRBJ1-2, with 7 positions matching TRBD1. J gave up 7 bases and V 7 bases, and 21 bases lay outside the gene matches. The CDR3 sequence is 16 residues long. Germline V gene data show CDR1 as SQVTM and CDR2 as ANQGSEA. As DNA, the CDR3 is TGCAGCGCCCTCCCACCTCTAAACAGGGGCGAACGTGGCTACACCTTC. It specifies CSALPPLNRGERGYTF. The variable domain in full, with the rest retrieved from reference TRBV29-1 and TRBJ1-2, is SAVISQKPSRDICQRGTSLTIQCQVDSQVTMMFWYRQQPGQSLTLIATANQGSEATYESGFVIDKFPISRPNLTFSTLTVSNMSPEDSSIYLCSALPPLNRGERGYTFGSGTRLTVV.

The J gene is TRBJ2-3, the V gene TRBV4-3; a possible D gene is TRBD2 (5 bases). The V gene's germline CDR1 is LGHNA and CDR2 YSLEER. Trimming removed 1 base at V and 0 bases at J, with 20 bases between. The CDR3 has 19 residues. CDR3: CASSQARGSSSPSTDTQYF. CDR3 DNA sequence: TGCGCCAGCAGCCAAGCCCGGGGTAGTTCAAGTCCTAGCACAGATACGCAGTATTTT.

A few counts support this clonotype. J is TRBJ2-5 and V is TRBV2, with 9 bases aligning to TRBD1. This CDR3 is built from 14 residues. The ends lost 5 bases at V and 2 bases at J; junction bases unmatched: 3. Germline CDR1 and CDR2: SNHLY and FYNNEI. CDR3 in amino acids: CASSRQGGQETQYF. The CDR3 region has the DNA TGTGCCAGCAGTCGACAGGGGGGACAAGAGACCCAGTACTTC.

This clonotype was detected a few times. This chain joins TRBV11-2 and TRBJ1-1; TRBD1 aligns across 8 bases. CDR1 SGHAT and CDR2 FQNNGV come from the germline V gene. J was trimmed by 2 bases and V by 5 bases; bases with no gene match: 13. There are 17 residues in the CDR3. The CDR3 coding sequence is TGTGCCAGCAGCCTCATAACCCCCGGGACAGGAAACACTGAAGCTTTCTTT. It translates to CASSLITPGTGNTEAFF.

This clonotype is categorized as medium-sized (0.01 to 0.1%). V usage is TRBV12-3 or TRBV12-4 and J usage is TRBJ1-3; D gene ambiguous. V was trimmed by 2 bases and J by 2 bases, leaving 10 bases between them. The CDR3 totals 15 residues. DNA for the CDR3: TGTGCCAGCAGTTTATATCCAAGGACTGGAAACACCATATATTTT. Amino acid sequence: CASSLYPRTGNTIYF.

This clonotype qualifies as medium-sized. In DNA form, the CDR3 reads TGTGCCAGCAGTGCCCAGGGACTGGAGCAGTTCTTC. Translating it yields CASSAQGLEQFF. The genes are TRBV28 and TRBJ2-1, with TRBD2 as a possible D gene (6 bases). V was trimmed by 5 bases and J by 10 bases, leaving 12 bases between them. From germline, CDR1 is MDHEN and CDR2 SYDVKM. The CDR3 totals 12 residues.

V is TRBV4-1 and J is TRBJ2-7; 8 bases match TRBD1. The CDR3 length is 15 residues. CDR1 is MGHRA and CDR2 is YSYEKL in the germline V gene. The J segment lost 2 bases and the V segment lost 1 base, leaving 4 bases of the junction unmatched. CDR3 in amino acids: CASSQGTGLAYEQYF. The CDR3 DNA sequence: TGCGCCAGCAGCCAAGGGACAGGGTTGGCCTACGAGCAGTACTTC.

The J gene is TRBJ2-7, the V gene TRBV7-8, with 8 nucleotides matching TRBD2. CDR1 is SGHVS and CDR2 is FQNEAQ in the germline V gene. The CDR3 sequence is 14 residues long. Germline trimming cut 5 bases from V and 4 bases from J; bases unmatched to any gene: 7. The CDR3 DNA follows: TGTGCCAGCAGCCCCACTAGCGGTGATTACGAGCAGTACTTC. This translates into CASSPTSGDYEQYF.

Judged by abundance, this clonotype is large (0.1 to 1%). The CDR3 protein is CASSLMKGIGETQYF. The CDR3 DNA reads TGTGCCAGCAGCTTAATGAAAGGGATCGGGGAGACCCAGTACTTC. The rearrangement joins TRBV5-4 to TRBJ2-5; D remains ambiguous. CDR1 SGHNT and CDR2 YYREEE come from the germline V gene (reference sequence). V lost 2 bases and J lost 5, with 16 bases in between. The CDR3 runs 15 residues.

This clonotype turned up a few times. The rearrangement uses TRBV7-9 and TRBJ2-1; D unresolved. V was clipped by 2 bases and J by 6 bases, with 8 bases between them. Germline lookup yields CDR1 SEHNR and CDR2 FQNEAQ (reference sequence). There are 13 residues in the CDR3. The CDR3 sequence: CASSLRQLNEQFF. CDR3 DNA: TGTGCCAGCAGCTTACGGCAGCTCAATGAGCAGTTCTTC.